This TCR beta chain was obtained from a study of OX40 agonist ivuxolimab in advanced cancers. Study-level information: While on treatment, patients had intravenous ivuxolimab at 0.01 to 10 mg/kg every 2 weeks.

For this clone: Its target is unknown.

The germline V gene has CDR1 MGHRA and CDR2 YSYEKL. The CDR3 has 15 residues. V was shortened by 4 bases and J by 1 base, with 13 bases between the two germline ends. Findings of the study overall: At doses 0.1 to 3.0 mg/kg, CD4+ and CD8+ clones expanded. Compared with others, partial responders at 0.1-3.0 mg/kg displayed clonal expansion among the lowest.

Only in-frame clones appear in the TCRdb table, and some are missing; sequencing was by immunoSEQ multiplex PCR. Seen here are tens of thousands of clones, more than 80% observed once, and the top ten hold 0.4% to 0.65%. The sequence came from an adult with an advanced solid tumor such as melanoma, head and neck, liver or kidney cancer. The input for sequencing was CD4+ or CD8+ T cells sorted from blood, taken in a trial of the OX40 agonist ivuxolimab. The chain has TRBV4-1 and TRBJ1-1; D is possibly TRBD1 (5 bases). The CDR3 spells CASSPPGLWNTEAFF. CDR3 nucleotide sequence: TGCGCCAGCAGCCCACCGGGACTCTGGAACACTGAAGCTTTCTTT.